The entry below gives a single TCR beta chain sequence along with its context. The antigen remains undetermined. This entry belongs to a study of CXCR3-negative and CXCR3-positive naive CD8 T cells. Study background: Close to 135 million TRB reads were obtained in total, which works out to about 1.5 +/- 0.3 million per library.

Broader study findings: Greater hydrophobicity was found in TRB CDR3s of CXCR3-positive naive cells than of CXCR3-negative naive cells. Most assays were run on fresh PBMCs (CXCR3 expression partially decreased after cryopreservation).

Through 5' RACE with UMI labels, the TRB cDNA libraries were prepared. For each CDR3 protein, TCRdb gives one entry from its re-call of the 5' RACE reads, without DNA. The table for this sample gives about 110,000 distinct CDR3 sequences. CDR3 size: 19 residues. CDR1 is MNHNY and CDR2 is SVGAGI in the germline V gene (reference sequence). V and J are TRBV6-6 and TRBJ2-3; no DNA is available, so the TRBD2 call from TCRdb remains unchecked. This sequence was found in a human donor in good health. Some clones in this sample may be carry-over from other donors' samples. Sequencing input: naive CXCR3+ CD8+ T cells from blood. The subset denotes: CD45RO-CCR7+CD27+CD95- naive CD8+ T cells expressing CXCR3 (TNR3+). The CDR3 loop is CASSYARPSGIGGTDTQYF.